A selection of T cell receptor beta chains follows, all from one sample in a study of blood T cell repertoires in COVID-19. TCRdb's table, derived via immunoSEQ multiplex PCR, lists solely in-frame clones and lacks some. Here the sample spans approximately 670,000 clones, around 89% being singletons. The specimen sequenced was peripheral blood. The source is a woman younger than 30 with acute or convalescent COVID-19. Each CDR3 is given with its conserved first and last residue. D genes are given only for firm matches. Clone size is not always given. Where it is, it says once, few, many or a class for expanded clones.

>TRBV5-1|-|TRBJ2-3|TRBD2
CASSPGTSGVADTQYF
TGCGCCAGCAGCCCGGGGACTAGCGGGGTGGCAGATACGCAGTATTTT
>TRBV28|-|TRBJ1-2|TRBD1
CASSSLVKQGSGYGYTF
TGTGCCAGCAGTTCCCTCGTTAAACAGGGGTCGGGCTATGGCTACACCTTC
>TRBV27|-|TRBJ2-7|-
CASSFGGPEQYF
TGTGCCAGCAGTTTTGGCGGGCCCGAGCAGTACTTC
>TRBV19|-|TRBJ1-2|-
CASSMSTGWEGHGYTF
TGTGCCAGTAGTATGAGTACAGGGTGGGAAGGTCATGGCTACACCTTC
>TRBV7-6|-|TRBJ1-6|-
CASSLTGSGYNSPLHF
TGTGCCAGCAGCTTGACGGGGTCAGGTTATAATTCACCCCTCCACTTT
>TRBV7-3|-|TRBJ2-1|-
CASSLYRANEQFF
TGTGCCAGCAGCCTGTACAGGGCCAATGAGCAGTTCTTC
>TRBV24-1|-|TRBJ2-1|TRBD2
CATSDGSSGGFFYNEQFF
TGTGCCACCAGTGACGGATCCTCGGGGGGGTTCTTCTACAATGAGCAGTTCTTC
>TRBV3-1/TRBV3-2|-|TRBJ2-1|-
CASSQGVGDYNEQFF
TGTGCCAGCAGCCAAGGGGTCGGGGACTACAATGAGCAGTTCTTC
>TRBV4-3|-|TRBJ1-1|-
CASSQKLDTEAFF
TGCGCCAGCAGCCAAAAATTAGACACTGAAGCTTTCTTT
>TRBV7-3|-|TRBJ2-3|-
CASSPTGTDTQYF
TGTGCCAGCAGCCCGACGGGGACAGATACGCAGTATTTT
>TRBV28|-|TRBJ1-5|-
CASSFFNKGGYSNQPQHF
TGTGCCAGCAGTTTCTTTAACAAGGGGGGGTATAGCAATCAGCCCCAGCATTTT
>TRBV15|-|TRBJ2-1|-
CATRGFNEQFF
TGTGCCACCCGGGGGTTCAATGAGCAGTTCTTC
>TRBV3-1/TRBV3-2|-|TRBJ2-7|-
CASSQRGEQYF
TGTGCCAGCAGCCAAAGGGGCGAGCAGTACTTC
>TRBV5-6|-|TRBJ1-1|-
CASSLIDRTLNTEAFF
TGTGCCAGCAGCTTAATCGACAGGACATTGAACACTGAAGCTTTCTTT
>TRBV4-2|-|TRBJ2-3|-
CASSHFGGPDTQYF
TGTGCCAGCAGCCATTTCGGGGGGCCAGATACGCAGTATTTT
>TRBV25-1|-|TRBJ2-1|TRBD2
CASSAFLLAGSNNEQFF
TGTGCCAGCAGTGCCTTCTTACTAGCGGGGTCTAACAATGAGCAGTTCTTC
>TRBV5-1|-|TRBJ2-2|-
CASSHGGTTEATGELFF
TGCGCCAGCAGCCACGGCGGCACGACCGAAGCAACCGGGGAGCTGTTTTTT
>TRBV6-1|-|TRBJ2-7|TRBD1
CASSDKTGVGSYEQYF
TGTGCCAGCAGTGACAAGACAGGGGTTGGCTCCTACGAGCAGTACTTC
>TRBV5-1|-|TRBJ2-1|-
CASGGLASSYNEQFF
TGCGCCAGCGGTGGTCTAGCGTCCTCCTACAATGAGCAGTTCTTC
>TRBV7-9|-|TRBJ1-1|TRBD1
CASSIGQGLRAEAFF
TGTGCCAGCAGCATCGGACAGGGTTTAAGAGCTGAAGCTTTCTTT
>TRBV6-1|-|TRBJ2-3|TRBD2
CASSELGGSRTDTQYF
TGTGCCAGCAGTGAACTCGGGGGGTCTCGCACAGATACGCAGTATTTT
>TRBV14|-|TRBJ1-2|-
CASSQDRRDSVYGYTF
TGTGCCAGCAGCCAAGATCGGAGGGATTCGGTCTATGGCTACACCTTC
>TRBV19|-|TRBJ1-3|-
CASSILGGSTGNTIYF
TGTGCCAGTAGTATCCTGGGAGGCTCCACTGGAAACACCATATATTTT
>TRBV4-1|-|TRBJ1-3|-
CASSRTTASGNTIYF
TGCGCCAGCAGTCGTACGACAGCCTCTGGAAACACCATATATTTT
>TRBV11-2|-|TRBJ2-3|-
CASSLSGDTQYF
TGTGCCAGCAGCTTATCCGGAGATACGCAGTATTTT
>TRBV6-5|-|TRBJ2-3|TRBD1
CASSYNRGSDTQYF
TGTGCCAGCAGTTACAACAGGGGGTCAGATACGCAGTATTTT
>TRBV19|-|TRBJ1-2|TRBD1
CASTPGQGAYGYTF
TGTGCCAGTACCCCGGGACAGGGGGCATATGGCTACACCTTC
>TRBV18|-|TRBJ2-5|TRBD1
CASSPLDRGETQYF
TGTGCCAGCTCACCATTGGACAGGGGGGAGACCCAGTACTTC
>TRBV5-4|-|TRBJ2-5|-
CASSSDVGGETQYF
TGTGCCAGCAGCTCAGACGTGGGGGGAGAGACCCAGTACTTC
>TRBV4-1|-|TRBJ2-7|-
CASSPTSLTGEQYF
TGCGCCAGCAGCCCGACCTCCCTCACGGGGGAGCAGTACTTC
>TRBV24-1|-|TRBJ2-1|TRBD2
CATGLAADADEQFF
TGTGCCACCGGACTAGCGGCCGACGCCGATGAGCAGTTCTTC
>TRBV6-5|-|TRBJ2-5|-
CASTGWGQETQYF
TGTGCCAGCACGGGTTGGGGGCAGGAGACCCAGTACTTC
>TRBV4-3|-|TRBJ2-3|TRBD2
CASSQGLAGDTDTQYF
TGCGCCAGCAGCCAAGGACTAGCGGGGGACACAGATACGCAGTATTTT
>TRBV6-2/TRBV6-3|-|TRBJ1-1|-
CASSYGRSTFF
TGTGCCAGCAGTTACGGGAGGTCTACTTTCTTT
>TRBV27|-|TRBJ2-3|-
CASSLPGGGADTQYF
TGTGCCAGCAGTTTACCCGGAGGGGGCGCAGATACGCAGTATTTT
>TRBV6-4|-|TRBJ2-7|TRBD1
CASSEGQGTEQYF
TGTGCCAGCAGTGAGGGACAGGGAACCGAGCAGTACTTC
>TRBV12-5|-|TRBJ1-3|-
CASGLYDGAGNTIYF
TGTGCTAGTGGTTTGTACGATGGGGCCGGAAACACCATATATTTT
>TRBV19|many|TRBJ1-5|-
CASSIPWRGSNQPQHF
TGTGCCAGTAGTATTCCCTGGAGAGGTAGCAATCAGCCCCAGCATTTT
>TRBV30|-|TRBJ2-6|-
CAWTGFLSGANVLTF
TGTGCCTGGACCGGGTTTCTCTCTGGGGCCAACGTCCTGACTTTC